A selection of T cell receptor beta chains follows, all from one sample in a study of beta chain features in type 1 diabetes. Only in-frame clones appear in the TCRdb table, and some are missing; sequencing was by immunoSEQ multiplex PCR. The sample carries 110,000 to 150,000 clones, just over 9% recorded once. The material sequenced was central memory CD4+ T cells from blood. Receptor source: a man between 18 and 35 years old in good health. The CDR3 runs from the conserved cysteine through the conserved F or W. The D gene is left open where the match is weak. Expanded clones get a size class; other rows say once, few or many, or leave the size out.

TGTGCCAGCAGTAACGCCGGGACAGGGATCGGTGGCTACACCTTC,CASSNAGTGIGGYTF,NA,TRBD1,TRBV6-5,TRBJ1-2
TGTGCCAGCAGACCCCAAGCGGTGAGCAATCAGCCCCAGCATTTT,CASRPQAVSNQPQHF,NA,NA,TRBV7-2,TRBJ1-5
TGTGCCAGCAGCTTAGCGGCTGGCTACGAGCAGTACTTC,CASSLAAGYEQYF,few,NA,TRBV7-2,TRBJ2-7
TGTGCCACCAGCAGAGATCAGCGGGGAGGCACAGATACGCAGTATTTT,CATSRDQRGGTDTQYF,few,TRBD2,TRBV15,TRBJ2-3
TGTGCCAGCACTCTCAAAGGACTAGCGTCTAGCACAGATACGCAGTATTTT,CASTLKGLASSTDTQYF,NA,TRBD2,TRBV27,TRBJ2-3
TGTGCCAGCAGTTGGACTAGCGGGGGGGCCTACGAGCAGTACTTC,CASSWTSGGAYEQYF,NA,TRBD2,TRBV6-5,TRBJ2-7
TGTGCCAGCGGATCGGGGGGGCGTTTCACTGAAGCTTTCTTT,CASGSGGRFTEAFF,few,NA,TRBV6-1,TRBJ1-1
TGTGCCAGCAGCTCCGATTCCGGGACAGGAAGGCCACCCCTCCACTTT,CASSSDSGTGRPPLHF,few,TRBD1,TRBV5-4,TRBJ1-6
TGTGCCAGTAGTCCGGGTCAGGGGGCGCATACGCAGTATTTT,CASSPGQGAHTQYF,NA,TRBD1,TRBV19,TRBJ2-3
TGTGCCAGCAGCGCAAAGAAATTAACTGACAATGAGCAGTTCTTC,CASSAKKLTDNEQFF,NA,NA,TRBV9,TRBJ2-1
TGTGCCAGCAGCTCAGGGTTGGGGACCCAGTACTTC,CASSSGLGTQYF,few,NA,TRBV11-3,TRBJ2-5
TGTGCCAGCAGTCCCGGGACTAGAGGAAACACAGATACGCAGTATTTT,CASSPGTRGNTDTQYF,NA,TRBD2,TRBV28,TRBJ2-3
TGTGCCATCAGTGAGTCGGGACAGGGCCCTTACAATGAGCAGTTCTTC,CAISESGQGPYNEQFF,NA,TRBD1,TRBV10-3,TRBJ2-1
TGTGCCAGCAGCACCGGGACACCGGATTCACCCCTCCACTTT,CASSTGTPDSPLHF,few,NA,TRBV7-8,TRBJ1-6
TGTGCCAGCATGGGGACTAGCGGCTCCTCCGAGACCCAGTACTTC,CASMGTSGSSETQYF,few,TRBD2,TRBV6-6,TRBJ2-5
TGTGCCAGCACCCGAGACAGCGTCTATGGCTACACCTTC,CASTRDSVYGYTF,NA,NA,TRBV11-2,TRBJ1-2
TGTGCCAGCAGCCCCGCCGCGGGGGGGCGCGTAGAGACCCAGTACTTC,CASSPAAGGRVETQYF,NA,TRBD2,TRBV5-4,TRBJ2-5
TGTGCCAGCAGCTTGGCAGGGGATAGCACAGATACGCAGTATTTT,CASSLAGDSTDTQYF,few,NA,TRBV5-6,TRBJ2-3